This T cell receptor beta chain was identified during a study of response to subunit inactivated influenza vaccine. V lost 3 bases, J lost 0 bases, and 5 bases lay in between. CDR3 length equals 12 residues. Germline V gene lookup returns CDR1 DFQATT and CDR2 SNEGSKA (reference sequence). MiXCR, run by TCRdb on the RT-PCR reads, gives a single entry per CDR3 protein. The repertoire holds 500,000 to 650,000 distinct CDR3 sequences, with about 7.6% as singletons. Ten or more counts support this clonotype. Its cognate antigen is unknown. Study-level results: Authors suggested each seasonal flu vaccination may recruit only limited numbers of new T cells.

This sequence was found in a man aged 50-75 years who received an inactivated influenza vaccine. The chain couples TRBV20-1 to TRBJ1-1, with D hard to call. Sequences were derived from PBMCs from blood, sampled around 2 years after vaccination. The CDR3 spells CSASRMNTEAFF. CDR3 in DNA: TGCAGTGCTAGTAGGATGAACACTGAAGCTTTCTTT.